Detailed here is one TCR beta chain. Its antigen remains unknown. Sample treatment: some 20 received Ad26.COV2.S at low or high dose, single or two shots; about 5 received placebo; per-sample allocation not given. The samples date from day 63 after the first vaccine or placebo injection. Adults aged 18-55 years in Boston included the donor. The protocol was immunoSEQ multiplex PCR, while the TCRdb copy is restricted to in-frame clones and leaves out a portion. The profile shows fewer than 300,000 clones, approximately 89% of them singletons. Trimming shortened V by 3 bases and J by 1 base, and 2 bases separated the two germline ends. CDR3 length equals 12 residues. Germline CDR1 and CDR2: SGHVS and FQNEAQ. The sample belongs to a study of Ad26.COV2.S vaccination and SARS-CoV-2 variants. Study-level background: The study gave Ad26.COV2.S intramuscularly, once or twice 56 days apart. Study-wide findings and caveats: Responses of T cells in total may have been underestimated by the TCR breadth and depth analyses.

This TCR derives from a person between 18 and 65 years old who received the Ad26.COV2.S COVID-19 vaccine or a placebo. The sequenced sample was peripheral blood, obtained in a trial of Ad26.COV2.S vaccine versus placebo. The chain couples TRBV7-8 to TRBJ2-3; D remains unclear. This CDR3 reads CASSFRTDTQYF. The DNA of the CDR3 is TGTGCCAGCAGCTTCCGCACAGATACGCAGTATTTT.